The present T cell receptor beta chain was sequenced within a study of blood T cells in healthy people across ages. Alongside a J-beta primer mix, a sample-barcoded 5' primer served in a second PCR lasting roughly 6 to 12 cycles. TCRdb redid the calling of the 5' RACE reads with MiXCR, one entry per CDR3 protein. This sample has approximately 600,000 distinct CDR3 sequences, with roughly 50% found just once. Sequenced sample: blood. The receptor comes from a man aged 55 to 70 in good health.

In DNA form, the CDR3 reads TGTGCCAGCAGTATAGACAGGGCCGTTAATGAAAAACTGTTTTTT. Encoded protein: CASSIDRAVNEKLFF. The chain couples TRBV6-6 to TRBJ1-4, with 7 bases matching TRBD1. After removal of 5 bases from V and 4 bases from J, the junction contained 7 bases not matched to a gene. The CDR3 runs 15 residues. CDR1 is MNHNY and CDR2 is SVGAGI in the germline V gene (reference sequence).